These 28 T cell receptor beta chains originate from one sample sequenced in a study of shared T cell receptors in the human thymus. Produced via immunoSEQ multiplex PCR; TCRdb's table is partial and in-frame only. The sample includes about 660,000 clones, around 87% seen only once; the top ten take 0.0094%. The sample was also linked to a second study, of human thymus T cells.

Sequencing was performed on thymocytes. The source of these receptors is a boy under two years old with a congenital heart defect.

The chain uses TRBV4-3 and TRBJ2-7, with 10 bases that match TRBD1. V shed 0 bases, J shed 3 bases, and the junction held 8 bases outside the gene matches. Germline CDR1 reads LGHNA; CDR2 reads YSLEER. The CDR3 totals 17 residues. Here the CDR3 reads CASSQDLGGTGDYEQYF. The CDR3 nucleotides read TGCGCCAGCAGCCAAGATTTAGGCGGGACAGGGGACTACGAGCAGTACTTC.

This chain links TRBV5-5 with TRBJ2-7, with 9 bases that match TRBD1. CDR3 length: 14 amino acids. Germline CDR1 and CDR2: SGHKS and YYEKEE (reference sequence). V was clipped by 5 bases and J by 2 bases; unmatched bases: 5. The DNA of the CDR3 is TGTGCCAGCAGGGGGACAGGGATCACCTACGAGCAGTACTTC. Amino acids: CASRGTGITYEQYF. Based on the CDR3 plus reference TRBV5-5 and TRBJ2-7, the full variable domain is DAGVTQSPTHLIKTRGQQVTLRCSPISGHKSVSWYQQVLGQGPQFIFQYYEKEERGRGNFPDRFSARQFPNYSSELNVNALLLGDSALYLCASRGTGITYEQYFGPGTRLTVT.

This sequence joins TRBV4-3 and TRBJ1-4; TRBD1 matches 10 bases. The CDR3 extends over 15 amino acids. V shed 3 bases and J 8 bases; nucleotides not matched to a gene: 6. CDR1 is LGHNA and CDR2 is YSLEER in the germline V gene. Here the CDR3 reads CASSHQDRGKEKLFF. CDR3 DNA sequence: TGCGCCAGCAGCCATCAGGACAGGGGGAAGGAAAAACTGTTTTTT.

This clone was seen only a few times. The chain combines TRBV18 with TRBJ2-5, with D possibly being TRBD2 (5 bases). Germline V gene lookup returns CDR1 KGHSH and CDR2 LQKENI. The CDR3 sequence is 16 residues long. V lost 4 bases to trimming and J lost 4 bases, with 19 bases between them. The CDR3 is CASSLSRARRGETQYF. The CDR3 DNA is TGTGCCAGCTCACTATCCCGAGCGCGACGGGGAGAGACCCAGTACTTC. Filled out from reference TRBV18 and TRBJ2-5, the complete variable domain reads NAGVMQNPRHLVRRRGQEARLRCSPMKGHSHVYWYRQLPEEGLKFMVYLQKENIIDESGMPKERFSAEFPKEGPSILRIQQVVRGDSAAYFCASSLSRARRGETQYFGPGTRLLVL.

The chain couples TRBV6-1 to TRBJ2-7; TRBD1 might be the D (6 bases). Germline CDR1 is MNHNS and CDR2 is SASEGT. CDR3 length: 13 amino acids. V was pared by 8 bases and J by 0 bases, with 11 bases between. CDR3 sequence reads: CASPGQTSYEQYF. Written as DNA, the CDR3 is TGTGCCAGCCCTGGACAGACCTCCTACGAGCAGTACTTC.

The CDR3 nucleotides read TGTGCCAGCAGCTCTGGGGCTAGGGAGGAGCAGTACTTC. It encodes CASSSGAREEQYF. The chain combines TRBV28 with TRBJ2-5, with TRBD2 as a possible D gene (6 bases). V gave up 6 bases and J gave up 11 bases, with 19 bases separating them. CDR3 length equals 13 residues. Germline assignment: CDR1 MDHEN and CDR2 SYDVKM.

This clone was seen a handful of times. The chain recombines TRBV5-4 with TRBJ2-7; D gene uncertain. The CDR3 runs to 14 residues. Looked up from germline, CDR1 is SGHNT and CDR2 is YYREEE (reference sequence). Between the trimmed V and J ends, which lost 2 bases and 0 bases, there was a span of 9 bases. CDR3 residues: CASSFGGASYEQYF. CDR3 DNA sequence: TGTGCCAGCAGCTTTGGCGGAGCCTCCTACGAGCAGTACTTC.

The chain has TRBV2 and TRBJ2-2, with 10 bases that match TRBD2. Germline V gives CDR1 SNHLY, CDR2 FYNNEI. The junction had 13 bases not matched to a gene; V was cut back by 6 bases and J by 3 bases. The CDR3 covers 18 residues. The DNA of the CDR3 is TGTGCCAGCAGCTGGCCGGAACTAGCGGGAAGGGACACCGGGGAGCTGTTTTTT. Protein: CASSWPELAGRDTGELFF.

The V and J genes are TRBV27 and TRBJ2-1, with TRBD2 matching over 7 bases. Germline CDR1 and CDR2: MNHEY and SMNVEV (reference sequence). The trim removed 0 bases at V and 4 bases at J, leaving 9 bases unmatched. The CDR3 runs to 17 residues. This CDR3 is CASSLSNRDYVYNEQFF. DNA for the CDR3: TGTGCCAGCAGTTTATCCAATAGGGACTACGTATACAATGAGCAGTTCTTC.

This chain connects TRBV28 to TRBJ1-2, with no clear D. The V and J ends lost 3 bases and 2 bases respectively, with 22 bases between them. Germline-derived CDR1 and CDR2 are MDHEN and SYDVKM. The length of the CDR3 is 18 residues. The chain's CDR3 is CASSFVTSEHEINYGYTF. CDR3 nucleotide sequence: TGTGCCAGCAGTTTCGTTACCTCAGAACACGAAATAAACTATGGCTACACCTTC.

The chain carries TRBV6-6 and TRBJ2-7; 9 nucleotides match TRBD1. Germline assignment: CDR1 MNHNY and CDR2 SVGAGI (reference sequence). With 4 bases clipped from V and 1 base from J, the junction kept 8 bases outside the gene matches. There are 16 residues in the CDR3. CDR3 nucleotide sequence: TGTGCCAGCAGTTCGTACCGGGACAGGGCATCCTACGAGCAGTACTTC. It codes for CASSSYRDRASYEQYF.

This chain uses TRBV5-1 with TRBJ2-1, with TRBD1 matching over 10 bases. Per the germline V gene, CDR1 is SGHRS and CDR2 is YFSETQ. J gave up 2 bases and V 4 bases, and 6 bases lay outside the gene matches. The CDR3 has 16 residues. CDR3 in DNA: TGCGCCAGCAGCATTTCCGGGACAGGGGCCTACAATGAGCAGTTCTTC. Translated: CASSISGTGAYNEQFF.

The chain carries TRBV20-1 and TRBJ2-2; D unresolved. Trimming shortened V by 7 bases and J by 7 bases, and 10 bases separated the two germline ends. This CDR3 has 11 amino acids. Germline values: CDR1 DFQATT, CDR2 SNEGSKA (reference sequence). The CDR3 DNA is TGCAGTGGAGACCGGAGCGGGGAGCTGTTTTTT. Its protein is CSGDRSGELFF.

V gene TRBV4-3 combines with J gene TRBJ1-1, with D maybe TRBD1 (5 bases). Trimming removed 2 bases at V and 1 base at J, with 8 bases between. The germline V gene has CDR1 LGHNA and CDR2 YSLEER. This CDR3 has 14 amino acids. The CDR3 nucleotides read TGCGCCAGCAGCCAAAGTCAGGGGAACACTGAAGCTTTCTTT. This sequence encodes CASSQSQGNTEAFF.

Here the CDR3 reads CSVEDVRDTAGELFF. In DNA, the CDR3 is TGCAGCGTTGAAGATGTCAGGGACACCGCCGGGGAGCTGTTTTTT. The V gene is TRBV29-1, the J gene TRBJ2-2, with D possibly TRBD1 on 6 matching bases. The CDR3 is 15 residues long. Germline CDR1 reads SQVTM; CDR2 reads ANQGSEA. Trimming removed 0 bases from V and 6 bases from J, with 14 bases in between.

The V gene is TRBV5-6, the J gene TRBJ2-6; possibly TRBD2 for D (5 bases). Germline CDR1 and CDR2: SGHDT and YYEEEE. V dropped 5 bases and J dropped 1 base, with 13 bases sitting between them. There are 16 residues in the CDR3. CDR3 DNA sequence: TGTGCCAGCAGTTTAAAGCGGTTGTCTGGGGCCAACGTCCTGACTTTC. It translates to CASSLKRLSGANVLTF.

The chain uses TRBV18 and TRBJ1-2; 7 bases are shared with TRBD1. The V gene's germline CDR1 is KGHSH and CDR2 LQKENI. The CDR3 is made up of 16 amino acids. Trimming at V came to 6 bases and at J to 0 bases, leaving 10 bases not matched to a gene. CDR3 loop: CASSHGQAQANYGYTF. Written as DNA, the CDR3 is TGTGCCAGCTCGCACGGACAGGCCCAAGCTAACTATGGCTACACCTTC.

The V call is TRBV7-2, the J call TRBJ2-7, with a tentative D call TRBD2 (6 bases). V dropped 2 bases and J dropped 2 bases, with 22 bases sitting between them. The CDR3 loop spans 18 amino acids. Germline-derived CDR1 and CDR2 are SGHTA and FQGNSA. CDR3 coding DNA: TGTGCCAGCAGCTTATATCCGGTGGAGCGGGCTTCAACCTACGAGCAGTACTTC. This codes for CASSLYPVERASTYEQYF.

The CDR3: CASSFSRASGRNEQFF. As DNA, the CDR3 is TGCGCCAGCAGCTTCTCGAGGGCTAGCGGGAGAAATGAGCAGTTCTTC. V gene TRBV5-1 combines with J gene TRBJ2-1; 10 positions agree with TRBD2. The V gene's germline CDR1 is SGHRS and CDR2 YFSETQ. With V trimmed by 2 bases and J by 7 bases, 9 bases remained unmatched. The length of the CDR3 is 16 residues.

The genes are TRBV29-1 and TRBJ1-2; 8 bases line up with TRBD1. Trimming removed 0 bases from V and 7 bases from J; junction bases left unmatched: 13. Germline-derived CDR1 and CDR2 are SQVTM and ANQGSEA. The CDR3 is 16 amino acids. CDR3 nucleotides: TGCAGCGTTGAAGAAGGGGGGTCAGGGGGCAGTGTTGGCTACACCTTC. This gives the protein CSVEEGGSGGSVGYTF.

V is TRBV25-1 and J is TRBJ1-2, with a tentative D call TRBD1 (6 bases). CDR3 size: 13 residues. With 8 bases removed from V and 7 bases from J, the gap between germline ends came to 17 bases. Per germline, CDR1 MGHDK and CDR2 SYGVNS. CDR3 in amino acids: CASSQGCLGGYTF. CDR3 sequence (DNA): TGTGCCAGCTCACAGGGATGTCTAGGTGGCTACACCTTC.

This chain uses TRBV6-4 with TRBJ1-5; the D gene is possibly TRBD1 (6 bases). This CDR3 region has 13 residues. Deletions cut 6 bases from V and 6 bases from J, with 12 bases between. Germline assignment: CDR1 MRHNA and CDR2 SNTAGT. Written as DNA, the CDR3 is TGTGCCAGCAGCTTACAGGGTAGTCAGCCCCAGCATTTT. Translation gives CASSLQGSQPQHF.

The genes are TRBV27 and TRBJ2-5; D gene uncertain. The J call may not be correct, given that the DNA end is closer to TRBJ2-7. The CDR3 covers 14 residues. Germline V gene sequence: CDR1 MNHEY, CDR2 SMNVEV (reference sequence). CDR3 protein: CASSLLAGSYEQYF. The DNA for the CDR3 is TGTGCCAGCAGTTTATTGGCAGGATCTTACGAGCAGTACTTC.

The V and J genes are TRBV7-2 and TRBJ2-1; maybe TRBD2 (6 bases). The CDR3 is 15 residues long. Germline V gene data show CDR1 as SGHTA and CDR2 as FQGNSA. Trimming left V 4 bases short and J 6 bases short, with 16 bases between. CDR3 sequence (DNA): TGTGCCAGCAGCTCGGGACTCTCTTTTCGCAATGAGCAGTTCTTC. Protein product: CASSSGLSFRNEQFF. The complete variable domain, with remaining parts taken from reference TRBV7-2 and TRBJ2-1, reads GAGVSQSPSNKVTEKGKDVELRCDPISGHTALYWYRQSLGQGLEFLIYFQGNSAPDKSGLPSDRFSAERTGGSVSTLTIQRTQQEDSAVYLCASSSGLSFRNEQFFGPGTRLTVL.

Only a few counts were recorded for this clone. This chain links TRBV5-1 with TRBJ2-1, with a possible D match to TRBD2 (5 bases). V lost 0 bases, J lost 9 bases, and 10 bases lay in between. The germline V gene has CDR1 SGHRS and CDR2 YFSETQ. This CDR3 region has 13 residues. The CDR3 loop reads CASSLGRDREQFF. As DNA, the CDR3 is TGCGCCAGCAGCTTGGGACGGGATCGTGAGCAGTTCTTC.

This chain uses TRBV4-1 with TRBJ1-2; 8 bases map to TRBD1. From germline, CDR1 is MGHRA and CDR2 YSYEKL. The CDR3 has 15 amino acids. With V trimmed by 2 bases and J by 3 bases, 5 bases remained unmatched. The CDR3 DNA is TGCGCCAGCAGCCAACCCGGGACAGGCCACTATGGCTACACCTTC. Protein product: CASSQPGTGHYGYTF.

This sequence joins TRBV29-1 and TRBJ2-7, with TRBD1 identical over 8 bases. CDR1 is SQVTM, CDR2 ANQGSEA, per germline. The CDR3 totals 16 residues. The junction had 11 bases not matched to a gene; V was cut back by 2 bases and J by 2 bases. This CDR3 reads CSVELGGQGAAYEQYF. CDR3 DNA: TGCAGCGTTGAATTAGGGGGGCAGGGGGCGGCCTACGAGCAGTACTTC.

The chain couples TRBV7-2 to TRBJ2-5, with TRBD2 identical over 11 bases. This CDR3 has 16 residues. Germline V gives CDR1 SGHTA, CDR2 FQGNSA. V was clipped by 0 bases and J by 5 bases; unmatched bases: 5. The DNA for the CDR3 is TGTGCCAGCAGCTTAGCGCCTAGCGGGGGGCTCGAGACCCAGTACTTC. Translating gives CASSLAPSGGLETQYF.